What follows is one T cell receptor (beta chain) and its context. V lost 1 base and J 4 bases, leaving 6 bases between the germline ends. This CDR3 is built from 12 residues. Looked up from germline, CDR1 is DFQATT and CDR2 is SNEGSKA (reference sequence). This entry comes from a study of naive and memory T cell subsets. Two oligonucleotides, mixed equimolar, formed the beta constant-region primer covering TRBC1 and TRBC2. Nested alpha and beta constant-region primers with the SP2 primer drove four PCR rounds on ligated cDNA. Each CDR3 protein is one row after TCRdb ran MiXCR on the UMI-ligation and nested PCR reads. Seen here are 130,000 to 150,000 distinct CDR3 sequences, over 15% observed once, and the top ten hold about 0.15%.

The chain joins TRBV20-1 to TRBJ2-3, with D unclear. This TCR was sampled from a human donor in good health. The specimen sequenced was naive CD4+ T cells from blood. CDR3 coding DNA: TGCAGTGCTAGAGGGAATTCAGATACGCAGTATTTT. Protein sequence: CSARGNSDTQYF.